Detailed here is one TCR beta chain. This CDR3 comprises 14 residues. V gave up 5 bases and J gave up 6 bases, with 14 bases separating them. Germline loops: CDR1 SNHLY, CDR2 FYNNEI. These data originate in a study of blood T cell repertoires in COVID-19. At the level of the study: Both acute and convalescent COVID-19 samples were obtained from the United States, Italy and Spain. Sources were T cells, B-cell-depleted T cells, or PBMCs; the material itself was cDNA or gDNA.

Per the study methods: For nucleated cells, counts were estimated from reference gene primer amplification. The assay was immunoSEQ multiplex PCR, and TCRdb's table has in-frame clones only and misses some. D and trimming were read from the DNA, whereas the V and J calls and clone size are those reported in that table. This sample has about 62,000 clones; around nine tenths occur once, and the top ten carry approximately 5.5%. The sample comprised peripheral blood. The rearrangement links TRBV2 to TRBJ2-1, with D possibly TRBD1 on 6 matching bases. The clonotype comes from a human donor in a cohort sampled during active COVID-19. Here the CDR3 reads CASSLDRTRNEQFF. CDR3 DNA sequence: TGTGCCAGCAGTCTCGACAGGACACGCAATGAGCAGTTCTTC.